This TCR beta chain stems from a study of shared clonotypes between healthy human individuals. Turning to the study itself: The study used three CD4 naive, three CD4 memory, two CD8 naive and one CD8 memory plate per donor. Regarding the study as a whole: Apart from blood, nothing was sampled; tissue repertoires likely differ.

As to this clone: The antigen remains unidentified.

V lost 6 bases to trimming and J lost 0 bases, with 6 bases between them. This CDR3 contains 12 residues. CDR1 and CDR2 from the germline V gene are SGHNT and YYREEE (reference sequence). The data were produced by immunoSEQ multiplex PCR, yet TCRdb's version contains in-frame clones alone and is incomplete. This table holds fewer than 1.4 million clones, about 84% found once. Researchers partitioned CD4+ cells into CD45RA+ naive and CD45RA-negative memory subsets. This rearrangement joins TRBV5-4 to TRBJ1-1; no clear D. The sample taken for sequencing was memory CD4+ T cells from PBMCs. The subset is: CD45RA-negative fraction. This receptor was obtained from a man younger than 30 in good health. Some clones in this sample may be carry-over from other donors' samples. For the CDR3, the DNA is TGTGCCAGCAAGAGCATGAACACTGAAGCTTTCTTT. It is translated as CASKSMNTEAFF.